These T cell receptor beta chains were read from a single sample in a study of blood T cell repertoires in COVID-19. Profiled with immunoSEQ multiplex PCR; TCRdb holds only in-frame clones, not every one. The sample carries 250,000 or so clones, roughly nine tenths recorded once. Source material: peripheral blood. All receptors come from a woman aged 40 to 50 who had recovered from COVID-19. Each CDR3 is given with its conserved first and last residue. A D gene is named only where the DNA matches it firmly. Part of the rows lack a size; the others show once, few, many or a class for expanded clones.

TRBJ2-7 few TRBV20-1 NA CSATTAVEQYF TGCAGTGCTACGACCGCGGTCGAGCAGTACTTC
TRBJ2-1 NA TRBV7-6 NA CASSRQRREILYNEQFF TGTGCCAGCAGCCGTCAGCGCCGGGAGATTTTATACAATGAGCAGTTCTTC
TRBJ2-1 NA TRBV9 NA CASSVVSQGDNEQFF TGTGCCAGCAGCGTAGTATCTCAGGGTGACAATGAGCAGTTCTTC
TRBJ2-3 NA TRBV11-3 TRBD1 CASSTQTGATDTQYF TGTGCCAGCAGCACCCAGACAGGGGCCACAGATACGCAGTATTTT
TRBJ2-3 once TRBV5-4 TRBD2 CASAGRGLASDTQYF TGTGCCAGCGCAGGAAGGGGACTAGCGTCAGATACGCAGTATTTT
TRBJ1-5 few TRBV5-5 NA CASSPGTLNQPQHF TGTGCCAGCAGCCCCGGGACACTTAATCAGCCCCAGCATTTT
TRBJ1-5 NA TRBV2 NA CASSEARSPNQPQHF TGTGCCAGCAGTGAAGCGCGCTCCCCCAATCAGCCCCAGCATTTT
TRBJ2-7 NA TRBV5-1 NA CASSLAGKGEQYF TGCGCCAGCAGCTTGGCGGGGAAAGGCGAGCAGTACTTC
TRBJ1-2 once TRBV5-6 NA CASRGGYGYTF TGTGCCAGCCGGGGGGGCTATGGCTACACCTTC
TRBJ2-1 NA TRBV12-3/TRBV12-4 TRBD2 CASSFVAGNEQFF TGTGCCAGCAGTTTTGTAGCGGGCAATGAGCAGTTCTTC
TRBJ2-3 once TRBV10-3 NA CATRRQESTDTQYF TGTGCCACCAGACGTCAGGAAAGCACAGATACGCAGTATTTT
TRBJ2-7 NA TRBV3-1/TRBV3-2 TRBD1 CASSQELQGASYEQYF TGTGCCAGCAGCCAAGAGCTTCAGGGGGCAAGCTACGAGCAGTACTTC
TRBJ2-3 NA TRBV12-5 NA CASETGYTDTQYF TGTGCTAGTGAAACAGGCTACACAGATACGCAGTATTTT
TRBJ1-6 NA TRBV29-1 NA CSVAQSSYNSPLHF TGCAGCGTTGCACAGAGCTCCTATAATTCACCCCTCCACTTT
TRBJ2-2 few TRBV5-1 NA CASSASDSLGTGELFF TGCGCCAGCAGCGCCTCGGACAGCCTAGGCACCGGGGAGCTGTTTTTT
TRBJ1-1 NA TRBV29-1 TRBD1 CSAGTGVNTEAFF TGCAGCGCCGGGACAGGGGTGAACACTGAAGCTTTCTTT
TRBJ1-1 NA TRBV6-5 TRBD1 CASSYADRVPEAFF TGTGCCAGCAGTTACGCTGACAGGGTGCCTGAAGCTTTCTTT
TRBJ1-4 NA TRBV5-1 NA CASSEQHNEKLFF TGCGCCAGCAGTGAACAGCATAATGAAAAACTGTTTTTT
TRBJ1-6 NA TRBV3-1/TRBV3-2 NA CASSQASRRQGRPLHF TGTGCCAGCAGCCAAGCGAGCCGGCGTCAGGGAAGGCCCCTCCACTTT
TRBJ1-6 NA TRBV9 NA CASSGHPRQSSYNSPLHF TGTGCCAGCAGCGGACACCCGAGACAAAGCTCCTATAATTCACCCCTCCACTTT
TRBJ2-3 once TRBV18 TRBD1 CASSPGTGGTDTQYF TGTGCCAGCTCACCCGGGACAGGGGGCACAGATACGCAGTATTTT
TRBJ2-5 NA TRBV6-6 TRBD2 CASAPTGGRETQYF TGTGCCAGCGCACCCACGGGGGGGCGGGAGACCCAGTACTTC
TRBJ2-7 NA TRBV2 NA CASRLYEQYF TGTGCCAGCAGACTCTACGAGCAGTACTTC
TRBJ1-1 NA TRBV4-1 NA CASSQGTEAFF TGCGCCAGCAGCCAAGGGACAGAAGCTTTCTTT
TRBJ2-1 NA TRBV5-6 NA CASSSGQYNEQFF TGTGCCAGCAGCTCCGGACAGTACAATGAGCAGTTCTTC
TRBJ2-2 NA TRBV11-2 TRBD2 CASSSQGTRPNRWAGELFF TGTGCCAGCAGCTCCCAGGGGACTAGGCCCAATCGGTGGGCCGGGGAGCTGTTTTTT
TRBJ1-3 NA TRBV28 NA CATSGPGTGPGNTIYF TGTGCCACCTCGGGCCCCGGGACTGGGCCTGGAAACACCATATATTTT
TRBJ2-7 NA TRBV27 NA CASRLRFGTGAYEQYF TGTGCCAGCAGGCTAAGGTTCGGGACGGGAGCCTACGAGCAGTACTTC
TRBJ1-4 NA TRBV6-5 NA CASTNEVDRIGKLFF TGTGCCAGCACCAATGAGGTTGACCGGATAGGAAAACTGTTTTTT
TRBJ1-1 NA TRBV10-3 TRBD1 CAIRGTGGGEVNTEAFF TGTGCCATCCGAGGGACAGGGGGTGGGGAGGTGAACACTGAAGCTTTCTTT
TRBJ1-2 NA TRBV6-2/TRBV6-3 NA CASSYDWSGYTF TGTGCCAGCAGTTACGACTGGAGTGGCTACACCTTC
TRBJ2-3 NA TRBV7-9 TRBD2 CASSPPEREVPDTQYF TGTGCCAGCAGCCCTCCTGAGCGGGAGGTCCCAGATACGCAGTATTTT
TRBJ2-3 NA TRBV15 TRBD2 CATSRQTSGKGDTQYF TGTGCCACCAGCCGACAGACTAGCGGGAAAGGAGATACGCAGTATTTT
TRBJ1-6 NA TRBV2 NA CASNPTGDNSPLHF TGTGCCAGCAACCCGACAGGCGACAATTCACCCCTCCACTTT
TRBJ2-1 NA TRBV18 NA CASSPLPERLSSYNEQFF TGTGCCAGCTCACCACTCCCGGAGCGGCTAAGCTCCTACAATGAGCAGTTCTTC
TRBJ2-3 NA TRBV10-1 TRBD1 CASTAGQGLDTQYF TGCGCCAGCACAGCGGGACAGGGATTAGATACGCAGTATTTT
TRBJ1-4 NA TRBV29-1 NA CSVAEGGEKLFF TGCAGCGTAGCGGAGGGCGGTGAAAAACTGTTTTTT
TRBJ1-5 NA TRBV19 NA CASSSTNQPQHF TGTGCCAGTAGTTCCACAAATCAGCCCCAGCATTTT